This is a list of T cell receptor beta chains from one sample in a study of OX40 agonist ivuxolimab in advanced cancers. Profiling relied on immunoSEQ multiplex PCR, and the TCRdb table lists in-frame clones only, not all of them. The data contain about 73,000 clones, about 88% of them singletons. Source: CD4+ or CD8+ T cells sorted from blood, taken in a trial of the OX40 agonist ivuxolimab. The receptors here all came from an adult with an advanced solid tumor such as melanoma, head and neck, liver or kidney cancer. Each CDR3 is given with its conserved first and last residue. A D gene is named only where the DNA matches it firmly. The size entry is marked missing in some rows and otherwise reads once, few, many or a size class.

abundance	d_gene	v_gene	j_gene	CDR3aa	CDR3nt
-	-	TRBV6-5	TRBJ1-4	CASSTREKLFF	TGTGCCTCCTCGACCCGAGAAAAACTGTTTTTT
-	-	TRBV5-1	TRBJ1-5	CASSVGPERNQPQHF	TGCGCCAGCAGCGTAGGACCCGAACGCAATCAGCCCCAGCATTTT
-	TRBD1	TRBV9	TRBJ1-1	CASSVTGQGGEAFF	TGTGCCAGCAGCGTAACGGGACAGGGTGGTGAAGCTTTCTTT
-	-	TRBV21-1	TRBJ2-3	CASSGQEVTDTQYF	TGTGCCAGCAGTGGACAGGAGGTCACAGATACGCAGTATTTT
-	-	TRBV19	TRBJ2-7	CASSITQGPYEQYF	TGTGCCAGTAGTATAACACAGGGTCCCTACGAGCAGTACTTC
-	-	TRBV10-3	TRBJ2-7	CAISELRGGEQYF	TGTGCCATCAGTGAGTTACGTGGTGGCGAGCAGTACTTC
once	TRBD1	TRBV7-3	TRBJ2-7	CASSRERGPPYEQYF	TGTGCCAGCAGCCGCGAGAGGGGGCCACCCTACGAGCAGTACTTC
-	TRBD2	TRBV30	TRBJ2-1	CALGGLAAYNEQFF	TGTGCCCTGGGGGGACTAGCGGCTTACAATGAGCAGTTCTTC
-	-	TRBV27	TRBJ2-5	CATRRGLQETQYF	TGTGCCACCAGACGGGGGCTCCAAGAGACCCAGTACTTC
-	-	TRBV7-9	TRBJ1-2	CASSPAGGEAGGYTF	TGTGCCAGCAGCCCGGCGGGAGGGGAGGCGGGAGGCTACACCTTC
-	-	TRBV6-5	TRBJ1-5	CASRGNSNQPQHF	TGTGCCAGCAGGGGGAACAGCAATCAGCCCCAGCATTTT
-	-	TRBV4-1	TRBJ1-1	CASSQKRGTWQGIERTEAFF	TGCGCCAGCAGCCAAAAAAGAGGAACTTGGCAGGGTATCGAGAGGACTGAAGCTTTCTTT
-	TRBD2	TRBV11-3	TRBJ2-5	CASSLDGGSGETQYF	TGTGCCAGCAGCTTAGACGGGGGGTCGGGTGAGACCCAGTACTTC
-	-	TRBV19	TRBJ1-4	CASSLKGRVGNEKLFF	TGTGCCAGTAGCCTTAAAGGGAGGGTGGGGAATGAAAAACTGTTTTTT
-	-	TRBV5-1	TRBJ2-1	CASSFRVVAGGNEQFF	TGCGCCAGCAGCTTCCGGGTGGTTGCAGGAGGTAATGAGCAGTTCTTC
-	TRBD2	TRBV7-8	TRBJ2-3	CASSLLAGGADTQYF	TGTGCCAGCAGCTTACTGGCGGGGGGGGCAGATACGCAGTATTTT
once	-	TRBV2	TRBJ2-2	CASSGTGTGELFF	TGTGCCAGCAGTGGGACGGGCACCGGGGAGCTGTTTTTT
-	-	TRBV4-1	TRBJ1-6	CASSQLISYNSPLHF	TGCGCCAGCAGCCAGTTGATCTCCTATAATTCACCCCTCCACTTT
-	-	TRBV5-4	TRBJ1-1	CASSLVGTEAFF	TGTGCCAGCAGCTTAGTGGGCACTGAAGCTTTCTTT
-	TRBD2	TRBV28	TRBJ2-5	CASSQLTSVEETQYF	TGTGCCAGCAGTCAACTGACTAGCGTTGAGGAGACCCAGTACTTC
-	-	TRBV7-3	TRBJ2-2	CASSLSRNTGELFF	TGTGCCAGCAGCTTAAGCCGGAACACCGGGGAGCTGTTTTTT
-	TRBD2	TRBV28	TRBJ2-2	CASRPAGATGELFF	TGTGCCAGCCGCCCAGCGGGGGCCACCGGGGAGCTGTTTTTT
-	-	TRBV5-1	TRBJ2-5	CASSFKETQYF	TGCGCCAGCAGCTTCAAAGAGACCCAGTACTTC
-	-	TRBV7-6	TRBJ2-1	CASSLMTAGNNEQFF	TGTGCCAGCAGCTTAATGACAGCGGGTAACAATGAGCAGTTCTTC
-	-	TRBV9	TRBJ1-4	CASSRDGTNEKLFF	TGTGCCAGCAGCCGGGACGGAACTAATGAAAAACTGTTTTTT
-	TRBD1	TRBV6-5	TRBJ2-7	CASSYSWTGDYEQYF	TGTGCCAGCAGTTACAGCTGGACAGGGGACTACGAGCAGTACTTC
-	TRBD1	TRBV7-4	TRBJ1-5	CARGDRERSLDQPQHF	TGTGCCAGAGGAGACAGGGAACGTTCGCTTGATCAGCCCCAGCATTTT
-	TRBD1	TRBV5-1	TRBJ1-4	CASSADRGWGEKLFF	TGCGCCAGCAGCGCGGACAGGGGTTGGGGTGAAAAACTGTTTTTT
-	-	TRBV5-1	TRBJ1-1	CASSLEGNMNTEAFF	TGCGCCAGCAGCTTGGAGGGGAACATGAACACTGAAGCTTTCTTT